One and the same sample provided the 7 T cell receptor beta chains below, sequenced in a study of blood T cell repertoires in COVID-19. The protocol was immunoSEQ multiplex PCR, while the TCRdb copy is restricted to in-frame clones and leaves out a portion. The table lists about 220,000 clones, around 84% of them singletons. The material sequenced was peripheral blood. These receptors came from a man aged 50-59 years who had recovered from COVID-19.

This clone appeared a single time. The chain combines TRBV6-6 with TRBJ2-1, with D perhaps matching TRBD1 (6 bases). The V and J ends lost 2 bases and 5 bases respectively, with 13 bases between them. The length of the CDR3 is 15 residues. Per germline, CDR1 MNHNY and CDR2 SVGAGI (reference sequence). The CDR3 is CASSYGAGVDNEQFF. CDR3 bases: TGTGCCAGCAGTTACGGGGCAGGGGTGGACAATGAGCAGTTCTTC.

This chain joins TRBV19 and TRBJ2-7, with no clear D. This CDR3 comprises 15 residues. The ends were cut back, 1 base at V and 0 bases at J, with 10 bases in the middle. Per germline, CDR1 LNHDA and CDR2 SQIVND (reference sequence). Written as DNA, the CDR3 is TGTGCCAGTAGTATAGGGGCCCCAAGCTCCTACGAGCAGTACTTC. Translated, it gives CASSIGAPSSYEQYF.

As DNA, the CDR3 is TGTGCCAGCAGCGTGACTGCCTCCTACAATGAGCAGTTCTTC. Translating it yields CASSVTASYNEQFF. The J gene is TRBJ2-1, the V gene TRBV9; D remains ambiguous. Deletions cut 2 bases from V and 0 bases from J, with 6 bases between. Germline V gene sequence: CDR1 SGDLS, CDR2 YYNGEE. This CDR3 is built from 14 residues.

The chain employs TRBV5-1 and TRBJ1-1; 10 bases map to TRBD1. The CDR3 is 15 residues long. CDR1 SGHRS and CDR2 YFSETQ come from the germline V gene. Trimming removed 4 bases from V and 1 base from J; junction bases left unmatched: 4. The CDR3 spells CASSRTGGRNTEAFF. CDR3 in DNA: TGCGCCAGCAGCAGGACAGGGGGTAGGAACACTGAAGCTTTCTTT. Combining the CDR3 with reference TRBV5-1 and TRBJ1-1 gives the whole variable domain KAGVTQTPRYLIKTRGQQVTLSCSPISGHRSVSWYQQTPGQGLQFLFEYFSETQRNKGNFPGRFSGRQFSNSRSEMNVSTLELGDSALYLCASSRTGGRNTEAFFGQGTRLTVV.

The V gene is TRBV10-2, the J gene TRBJ1-6; the match to TRBD1 covers 10 bases. The germline gives CDR1 WSHSY, CDR2 SAAADI. Trimming took 7 bases from V and 7 from J; bases not matched to a gene: 4. The CDR3 has 14 amino acids. This CDR3 is CASKGQGDNSPLHF. DNA of the CDR3: TGCGCCAGCAAAGGACAGGGGGACAATTCACCCCTCCACTTT.

This clone has only one observation. The chain carries TRBV3-1 (or the pseudogene TRBV3-2) and TRBJ2-3, with 10 bases fitting TRBD2. J gave up 6 bases and V 1 base, and 10 bases lay outside the gene matches. The CDR3 runs to 17 residues. The germline CDR1 and CDR2 sequences are LGHDT and YNNKEL (reference sequence). CDR3 in amino acids: CASSQAIPAGGGDTQYF. For the CDR3, the DNA is TGTGCCAGCAGCCAAGCTATTCCAGCGGGGGGGGGCGATACGCAGTATTTT.

The table lists this clone with a count of one. The chain has TRBV3-1 (or the pseudogene TRBV3-2) and TRBJ2-1; perhaps TRBD2 as D (6 bases). This CDR3 spans 15 amino acids. The V gene lost 4 bases and the J gene lost 4 bases, with 14 bases spanning the gap. The V gene's germline CDR1 is LGHDT and CDR2 YNNKEL (reference sequence). DNA of the CDR3: TGTGCCAGCAGCCCCCTTGGGGACTTATACAATGAGCAGTTCTTC. This encodes CASSPLGDLYNEQFF.